This is a list of T cell receptor beta chains from one sample in a study of long-term antiretroviral therapy in people with HIV. Generated by immunoSEQ multiplex PCR, the TCRdb table keeps only in-frame clones and is missing some. In the table there are tens of thousands of clones, over 70% of which are singletons. The source material was unsorted PBMCs, sampled 4.2 to 4.5 years after starting antiretroviral therapy. Receptors originate from a man aged 30 to 39 with HIV. CDR3s include the opening cysteine and the closing phenylalanine or tryptophan.

TRBV6-4	TRBJ2-3	CASSDSRDRDIDTQYF
TRBV30	TRBJ1-5	CAWRQGGGGQPQHF
TRBV7-9	TRBJ2-5	CASSLADIGQGPNPQYF
TRBV28	TRBJ1-4	CASSPARDGDEKLFF
TRBV30	TRBJ2-1	CAWSGRGTSSYNEQFF
TRBV10-2	TRBJ1-3	CATGTGVGNTIYF
TRBV19	TRBJ1-5	CASTAGTTLTYNQPQHF
TRBV4-1	TRBJ1-2	CASSQSLPRDRNSYGYTF
TRBV5-4	TRBJ2-1	CASSSLAGAGNEQFF
TRBV4-1	TRBJ2-7	CASSLSRTDTYEQYF
TRBV7-4	TRBJ2-3	CASSLPGLRRSTDTQYF
TRBV6-6	TRBJ1-5	CASRRALGQPQHF
TRBV2	TRBJ2-5	CASSERPGHPQETQYF
TRBV5-1	TRBJ2-1	CASSSATSYNEQFF
TRBV14	TRBJ1-1	CASSPQVNTEAFF
TRBV30	TRBJ2-7	CACEDSNSYEQYF
TRBV6-1	TRBJ1-6	CASLTGDGSPLHF
TRBV11-2	TRBJ2-2	CATMRMGSGELFF
TRBV4-1	TRBJ2-5	CASSPEGAGRETQYF
TRBV2	TRBJ2-3	CASSDLGVSGGAMRDTQYF
TRBV19	TRBJ2-5	CASSIRPAGARETQYF
TRBV7-8	TRBJ2-7	CASSVRGENYEQYF
TRBV5-8	TRBJ2-7	CASSLGVGRGDHSYEQYF
TRBV7-2	TRBJ1-5	CASSIQAGYSNQPQHF
TRBV5-1	TRBJ1-1	CASSLSLAGTNTEAFF